This is a list of T cell receptor beta chains from one sample in a study of vaccination effects on CD4 cells after COVID-19. Antigens for these TCRs are unknown. Clones were sequenced by immunoSEQ multiplex PCR, and TCRdb holds only the in-frame ones, with some missing. The sample consists of around 31,000 clones, 55% to 75% of them appearing once. The sample in question was CD4+ T cells from PBMCs cultured with HCoV-229E spike peptides, obtained before COVID-19 vaccination. The source of these receptors is a human donor who received a COVID-19 vaccine. CDR3s include the opening cysteine and the closing phenylalanine or tryptophan. D genes are given only for firm matches. Rows give clone size only sometimes, using once, few, many, or a class for an expanded clone.

CDR3: CATGPAGYEQYF; DNA: TGTGCCACCGGCCCTGCGGGGTACGAGCAGTACTTC; J: TRBJ2-7; size: once; length: 12; V: TRBV15; D: -
CDR3: CAWSVRNFGSPLHF; DNA: TGTGCCTGGAGTGTCCGAAATTTCGGCTCACCCCTCCACTTT; J: TRBJ1-6; size: -; length: 14; V: TRBV30; D: -
CDR3: CASRKGGTDTQYF; DNA: TGTGCCAGCAGAAAGGGGGGTACAGATACGCAGTATTTT; J: TRBJ2-3; size: -; length: 13; V: TRBV6-5; D: -
CDR3: CAWRPLAGDYEQYF; DNA: TGTGCCTGGAGACCACTAGCGGGAGACTACGAGCAGTACTTC; J: TRBJ2-7; size: -; length: 14; V: TRBV30; D: TRBD2
CDR3: CAWNMASGNNEQFF; DNA: TGTGCCTGGAACATGGCTAGCGGCAACAATGAGCAGTTCTTC; J: TRBJ2-1; size: -; length: 14; V: TRBV30; D: TRBD2
CDR3: CASSQALPTGTGSYEQYF; DNA: TGTGCCAGCAGCCAAGCCCTACCCACCGGGACGGGCTCCTACGAGCAGTACTTC; J: TRBJ2-7; size: -; length: 18; V: TRBV3-1/TRBV3-2; D: -
CDR3: CASSSGAYNEQFF; DNA: TGTGCCAGCAGCTCAGGGGCCTACAATGAGCAGTTCTTC; J: TRBJ2-1; size: -; length: 13; V: TRBV21-1; D: -
CDR3: CASSLRWGNEKLFF; DNA: TGTGCCAGCAGTTTACGGTGGGGTAATGAAAAACTGTTTTTT; J: TRBJ1-4; size: -; length: 14; V: TRBV27; D: -
CDR3: CAISERDREQNEKLFF; DNA: TGTGCCATCAGTGAGAGGGACAGGGAACAGAATGAAAAACTGTTTTTT; J: TRBJ1-4; size: -; length: 16; V: TRBV10-3; D: TRBD1
CDR3: CASSLTAGAISTDTQYF; DNA: TGTGCCAGCAGCTTAACAGCGGGGGCCATTAGCACAGATACGCAGTATTTT; J: TRBJ2-3; size: -; length: 17; V: TRBV11-2; D: TRBD2
CDR3: CASSARGTGGNEQFF; DNA: TGCGCCAGCAGCGCGAGGGGGACAGGTGGGAATGAGCAGTTCTTC; J: TRBJ2-1; size: -; length: 15; V: TRBV5-1; D: TRBD1
CDR3: CASSSGQGGLETQYF; DNA: TGCGCCAGCAGCTCAGGACAGGGCGGATTGGAGACCCAGTACTTC; J: TRBJ2-5; size: -; length: 15; V: TRBV5-1; D: TRBD1
CDR3: CASSLELAGGQETQYF; DNA: TGTGCCAGCAGCTTAGAACTAGCGGGGGGGCAAGAGACCCAGTACTTC; J: TRBJ2-5; size: -; length: 16; V: TRBV11-1; D: TRBD2
CDR3: CAWRDRGVFGNTIYF; DNA: TGTGCCTGGCGGGACAGGGGAGTATTTGGAAACACCATATATTTT; J: TRBJ1-3; size: -; length: 15; V: TRBV30; D: TRBD1
CDR3: CAWSSGGYTF; DNA: TGTGCCTGGAGTTCGGGAGGCTACACCTTC; J: TRBJ1-2; size: -; length: 10; V: TRBV30; D: -
CDR3: CASSQPATKNIQYF; DNA: TGCGCCAGCAGCCAACCGGCGACCAAAAACATTCAGTACTTC; J: TRBJ2-4; size: -; length: 14; V: TRBV4-1; D: -
CDR3: CAISEGGEYGYTF; DNA: TGTGCCATCAGTGAAGGGGGAGAATATGGCTACACCTTC; J: TRBJ1-2; size: -; length: 13; V: TRBV10-3; D: -
CDR3: CASSIGRKAYEQYF; DNA: TGTGCCAGTAGTATAGGACGCAAGGCCTACGAGCAGTACTTC; J: TRBJ2-7; size: -; length: 14; V: TRBV19; D: -
CDR3: CASSYYLQGQGYGYTF; DNA: TGTGCCAGCAGCTACTACCTTCAGGGACAGGGATATGGCTACACCTTC; J: TRBJ1-2; size: -; length: 16; V: TRBV6-2/TRBV6-3; D: TRBD1
CDR3: CASSLGREGDGYTF; DNA: TGTGCCAGCAGCTTAGGCAGGGAAGGGGATGGCTACACCTTC; J: TRBJ1-2; size: -; length: 14; V: TRBV7-2; D: -
CDR3: CASSLAAPYEQYF; DNA: TGTGCCAGCAGCTTAGCTGCGCCCTACGAGCAGTACTTC; J: TRBJ2-7; size: -; length: 13; V: TRBV7-2; D: -
CDR3: CASSYWPTNEKLFF; DNA: TGTGCCAGCAGCTATTGGCCCACTAATGAAAAACTGTTTTTT; J: TRBJ1-4; size: -; length: 14; V: TRBV5-5; D: -
CDR3: CASSATGDYGYTF; DNA: TGTGCCAGTAGCGCGACAGGTGACTATGGCTACACCTTC; J: TRBJ1-2; size: -; length: 13; V: TRBV19; D: -
CDR3: CASSFAAGSYGYTF; DNA: TGTGCCAGCAGCTTTGCAGCAGGAAGCTATGGCTACACCTTC; J: TRBJ1-2; size: -; length: 14; V: TRBV7-2; D: -
CDR3: CSPTSDEQFF; DNA: TGCAGTCCGACTAGCGATGAGCAGTTCTTC; J: TRBJ2-1; size: -; length: 10; V: TRBV20-1; D: TRBD2
CDR3: CASSQTSGGGHTQYF; DNA: TGTGCCAGCAGCCAAACTAGCGGGGGGGGTCATACGCAGTATTTT; J: TRBJ2-3; size: -; length: 15; V: TRBV4-2; D: TRBD2
CDR3: CAWNLVKGYTF; DNA: TGTGCCTGGAACCTCGTCAAGGGATACACCTTC; J: TRBJ1-2; size: -; length: 11; V: TRBV30; D: -
CDR3: CASSPTRTGSNTEAFF; DNA: TGTGCCAGCTCACCCACGCGGACAGGTTCGAACACTGAAGCTTTCTTT; J: TRBJ1-1; size: -; length: 16; V: TRBV18; D: TRBD1
CDR3: CAWSPQETQYF; DNA: TGTGCCTGGAGCCCACAAGAGACCCAGTACTTC; J: TRBJ2-5; size: -; length: 11; V: TRBV30; D: -
CDR3: CSASGGREQYF; DNA: TGCAGTGCTAGCGGGGGGCGCGAGCAGTACTTC; J: TRBJ2-7; size: -; length: 11; V: TRBV20-1; D: -
CDR3: CASSQDQIRGGYTF; DNA: TGTGCCAGCAGCCAAGATCAGATCCGAGGGGGCTACACCTTC; J: TRBJ1-2; size: -; length: 14; V: TRBV3-1/TRBV3-2; D: -
CDR3: CASSPGLAGETQYF; DNA: TGTGCCAGCAGCCCGGGACTAGCGGGAGAGACCCAGTACTTC; J: TRBJ2-5; size: few; length: 14; V: TRBV7-2; D: TRBD2
CDR3: CATSGPAGRDTQYF; DNA: TGTGCCACCAGTGGTCCTGCGGGGAGAGATACGCAGTATTTT; J: TRBJ2-3; size: -; length: 14; V: TRBV24-1; D: -
CDR3: CAWSVLTYEQYF; DNA: TGTGCCTGGAGTGTACTCACCTACGAGCAGTACTTC; J: TRBJ2-7; size: -; length: 12; V: TRBV30; D: -
CDR3: CSVGRTAKETQYF; DNA: TGCAGCGTTGGACGGACGGCTAAAGAGACCCAGTACTTC; J: TRBJ2-5; size: -; length: 13; V: TRBV29-1; D: -
CDR3: CASSYTPEGNQPQHF; DNA: TGTGCCAGCAGTTACACGCCAGAGGGCAATCAGCCCCAGCATTTT; J: TRBJ1-5; size: -; length: 15; V: TRBV6-5; D: -
CDR3: CATSREGRGDGYTF; DNA: TGTGCCACCAGCAGAGAGGGTAGGGGAGATGGCTACACCTTC; J: TRBJ1-2; size: -; length: 14; V: TRBV15; D: -
CDR3: CSASNVLHQDTQYF; DNA: TGCAGTGCTAGTAATGTACTACACCAAGATACGCAGTATTTT; J: TRBJ2-3; size: -; length: 14; V: TRBV20-1; D: -
CDR3: CASSSHGDSNNEQFF; DNA: TGTGCCAGCAGCTCTCACGGGGATTCTAACAATGAGCAGTTCTTC; J: TRBJ2-1; size: few; length: 15; V: TRBV7-2; D: -
CDR3: CASSPGGQGHEQYF; DNA: TGCGCCAGCAGCCCAGGAGGACAGGGACACGAGCAGTACTTC; J: TRBJ2-7; size: once; length: 14; V: TRBV5-1; D: TRBD1
CDR3: CASSLDRRRSPLHF; DNA: TGTGCCAGCAGCTTGGACAGGAGGCGTTCACCCCTCCACTTT; J: TRBJ1-6; size: -; length: 14; V: TRBV5-5; D: -
CDR3: CASSLDPTGVGQPQHF; DNA: TGCGCCAGCAGCTTGGATCCGACAGGGGTAGGTCAGCCCCAGCATTTT; J: TRBJ1-5; size: few; length: 16; V: TRBV5-1; D: TRBD1
CDR3: CASSTYAEGDSYGYTF; DNA: TGTGCCAGTAGTACATACGCGGAAGGGGACAGCTATGGCTACACCTTC; J: TRBJ1-2; size: -; length: 16; V: TRBV19; D: TRBD1
CDR3: CASSSSLVLRKTQYF; DNA: TGTGCCAGCAGCTCCTCCCTGGTCCTAAGGAAGACCCAGTACTTC; J: TRBJ2-5; size: -; length: 15; V: TRBV7-9; D: -
CDR3: CASSPSSGTPTAYEQYF; DNA: TGCGCCAGCAGCCCATCATCCGGGACACCAACCGCCTACGAGCAGTACTTC; J: TRBJ2-7; size: -; length: 17; V: TRBV5-1; D: -
CDR3: CASSFGWRRGNEQYF; DNA: TGTGCCAGCAGCTTTGGGTGGCGCCGGGGGAACGAGCAGTACTTC; J: TRBJ2-7; size: -; length: 15; V: TRBV11-2; D: -
CDR3: CASSATGTARRGEAFF; DNA: TGTGCCAGCAGTGCCACAGGGACCGCCCGTAGGGGTGAAGCTTTCTTT; J: TRBJ1-1; size: -; length: 16; V: TRBV6-1; D: -
CDR3: CASSLVLAGRASSTDTQYF; DNA: TGCGCCAGCAGCTTGGTCCTAGCGGGGAGGGCCTCTAGCACAGATACGCAGTATTTT; J: TRBJ2-3; size: -; length: 19; V: TRBV5-1; D: TRBD2
CDR3: CASSSSPSNTEAFF; DNA: TGCGCCAGCAGCTCCTCGCCCTCGAACACTGAAGCTTTCTTT; J: TRBJ1-1; size: few; length: 14; V: TRBV5-1; D: -
CDR3: CASREKETQYF; DNA: TGTGCCAGCAGGGAGAAAGAGACCCAGTACTTC; J: TRBJ2-5; size: -; length: 11; V: TRBV25-1; D: -
CDR3: CASSVGPTDTQYF; DNA: TGTGCCAGCAGCGTAGGTCCCACAGATACGCAGTATTTT; J: TRBJ2-3; size: once; length: 13; V: TRBV9; D: -
CDR3: CASSAPGGGDTQYF; DNA: TGTGCCAGCAGCGCCCCGGGGGGAGGAGATACGCAGTATTTT; J: TRBJ2-3; size: -; length: 14; V: TRBV9; D: TRBD2
CDR3: CASSIDRGLAINQPQHF; DNA: TGTGCCAGTAGTATAGATCGGGGACTGGCAATCAATCAGCCCCAGCATTTT; J: TRBJ1-5; size: -; length: 17; V: TRBV19; D: -